This T cell receptor (beta chain) was sequenced during a study of blood T cell repertoires in COVID-19. On the study more broadly: Acute and convalescent COVID-19 samples came from the United States, Italy and Spain. From T cells, B-cell-depleted T cells, or PBMCs came the material, which was cDNA or gDNA.

V dropped 6 bases and J dropped 0 bases, with 18 bases sitting between them. The CDR3 extends over 17 amino acids. CDR1 is MGHRA and CDR2 is YSYEKL in the germline V gene. In the original processing: Counts of nucleated cells, estimated from reference gene primer amplification, were obtained. Sequenced by immunoSEQ multiplex PCR; TCRdb stores in-frame clones only, minus some. That table is the source of V, J and clone size, and D and trimming were worked out from the DNA. This table has 83,000 or so clones, more than 75% appearing once. This receptor was taken from a human donor in a cohort sampled during active COVID-19. Source material: peripheral blood. The chain links TRBV4-1 to TRBJ2-4; no definite D call. The CDR3 coding sequence is TGCGCCAGCAGGGAGAGTAACACGGCCCGAGCCAAAAACATTCAGTACTTC. The encoded protein is CASRESNTARAKNIQYF.